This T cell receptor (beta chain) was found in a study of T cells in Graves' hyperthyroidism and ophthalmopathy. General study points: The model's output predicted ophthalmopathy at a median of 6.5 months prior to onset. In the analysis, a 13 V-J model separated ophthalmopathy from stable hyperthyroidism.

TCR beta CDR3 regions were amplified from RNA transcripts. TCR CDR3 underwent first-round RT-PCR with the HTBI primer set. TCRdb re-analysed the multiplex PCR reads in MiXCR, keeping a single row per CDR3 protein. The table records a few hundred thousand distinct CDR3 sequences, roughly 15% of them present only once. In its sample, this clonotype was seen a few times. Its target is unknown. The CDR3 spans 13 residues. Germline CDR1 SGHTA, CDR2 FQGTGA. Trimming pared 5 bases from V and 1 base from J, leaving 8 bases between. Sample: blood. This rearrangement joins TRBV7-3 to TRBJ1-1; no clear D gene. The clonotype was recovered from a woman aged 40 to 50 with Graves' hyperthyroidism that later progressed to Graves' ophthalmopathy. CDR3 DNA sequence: TGTGCCAGCAGCGGCCGGGCGAACACTGAAGCTTTCTTT. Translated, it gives CASSGRANTEAFF.